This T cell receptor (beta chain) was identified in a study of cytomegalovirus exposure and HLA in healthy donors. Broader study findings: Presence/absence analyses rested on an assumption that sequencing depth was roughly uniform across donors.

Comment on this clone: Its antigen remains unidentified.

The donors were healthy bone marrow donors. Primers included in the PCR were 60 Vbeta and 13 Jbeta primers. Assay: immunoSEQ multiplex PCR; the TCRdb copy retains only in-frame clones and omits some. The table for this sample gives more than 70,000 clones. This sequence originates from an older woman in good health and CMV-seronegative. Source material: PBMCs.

This CDR3 reads CASSVTSDEQYF. The DNA of the CDR3 is TGTGCCAGCAGCGTTACGAGCGACGAGCAGTACTTC. The V and J genes are TRBV7-9 and TRBJ2-7; D uncertain. CDR1 is SEHNR and CDR2 is FQNEAQ in the germline V gene (reference sequence). Deletions cut 5 bases from V and 5 bases from J, with 10 bases between. This CDR3 comprises 12 residues.